This T cell receptor (beta chain) was found in a study of OX40 agonist ivuxolimab in advanced cancers. Study-wide background: The treatment was a fully human IgG2 OX40 agonist, ivuxolimab.

Profiled with immunoSEQ multiplex PCR; TCRdb holds only in-frame clones, not every one. This table has roughly 60,000 clones, roughly 83% appearing once. V shed 4 bases, J shed 3 bases, and the junction held 8 bases outside the gene matches. CDR1 is SGHTA and CDR2 is FQGNSA in the germline V gene. The CDR3 extends over 15 amino acids. The clonotype was recovered from an adult with an advanced solid tumor such as melanoma, head and neck, liver or kidney cancer. This chain uses TRBV7-2 with TRBJ2-7; 8 nucleotides line up with TRBD1. The material sequenced was CD4+ or CD8+ T cells sorted from blood, taken in a trial of the OX40 agonist ivuxolimab. In DNA form, the CDR3 reads TGTGCCAGCAGCTCAACCGACAGGGGAGGCTACGAGCAGTACTTC. Protein product: CASSSTDRGGYEQYF. The full variable domain, with the rest looked up from reference TRBV7-2 and TRBJ2-7, is GAGVSQSPSNKVTEKGKDVELRCDPISGHTALYWYRQSLGQGLEFLIYFQGNSAPDKSGLPSDRFSAERTGGSVSTLTIQRTQQEDSAVYLCASSSTDRGGYEQYFGPGTRLTVT.